Here is one TCR beta chain with its context. The antigen is not known. The data belong to a study of graft-versus-host responses after intestinal transplantation. CDR1 MNHEY and CDR2 SVGAGI come from the germline V gene. Trimming cost V 2 bases and J 6 bases, with 14 bases left between them. The CDR3 consists of 15 residues. The protocol was immunoSEQ multiplex PCR, while the TCRdb copy is restricted to in-frame clones and leaves out a portion. The table records roughly 120,000 clones, 90% to 95% of them present only once. This TCR came from a human donor who received an intestinal transplant. Sample: unstimulated CD8+ T cells sorted from spleen or lymph node cells, taken before intestinal transplant. V usage is TRBV6-5 and J usage is TRBJ2-1; a possible D gene is TRBD1 (6 bases). CDR3 in DNA: TGTGCCAGCAGTTACGGCCGGGAAGGGGGCAATGAGCAGTTCTTC. It encodes CASSYGREGGNEQFF.